This T cell receptor (beta chain) was found in a study of graft-versus-host responses after intestinal transplantation. Study overall: Multivisceral, liver-intestinal, or isolated intestinal grafts went to recipients. Tacrolimus plus steroids were given to all recipients for around three years, preceded by anti-thymocyte globulin induction.

Time point in this sample: postoperative day 105 after intestinal transplantation (dayNNNN = postoperative day). Graft samples were processed, releasing intraepithelial and lamina propria lymphocytes. V shed 5 bases and J 3 bases; nucleotides not matched to a gene: 2. Germline lookup yields CDR1 MNHEY and CDR2 SVGAGI. The CDR3 runs 13 residues. The table lists this clone with a count of one. The method was immunoSEQ multiplex PCR; TCRdb's version includes in-frame clones alone and lacks a portion of them. The data show about 4,100 clones, over 70% seen once. The sequencing here drew on ileum tissue, taken 105 days after intestinal transplantation. V usage is TRBV6-5 and J usage is TRBJ1-2; 8 bases line up with TRBD1. The sequence came from a human patient who received an intestinal transplant, so some T cells may come from the graft donor. The CDR3 region is CASSIQGDYGYTF. The DNA for the CDR3 is TGTGCCAGCAGTATACAGGGGGACTATGGCTACACCTTC.